At least ten counts were recorded for the clone carrying this T cell receptor (beta chain). Its antigen is undetermined. A universal primer site was incorporated via template switching, and the cDNA contained unique molecular identifiers. MiXCR was run by TCRdb on the 5' RACE reads, yielding one entry per CDR3 protein. The sample records fewer than 500,000 distinct CDR3 sequences, roughly an eighth being singletons. Everyone who gave samples was a healthy Caucasian. These data originate in a study of identical twins. General study findings and limits: Sharing of beta out-of-frame sequences by twins showed a weaker excess. Zero-insertion analyses were open to partial confounding by invariant MAIT and iNKT cells.

Germline CDR1 SGHRS, CDR2 YFSETQ. Losses at the gene ends were 5 bases for V and 2 bases for J; bases not matched to a gene: 3. The CDR3 consists of 14 residues. These data also featured in a second study, about yellow fever vaccine responses in identical twins.

The receptor comes from a woman aged 18-29 years in good health. The sequencing input was CD4+ T cells sorted from blood. This chain uses TRBV5-1 with TRBJ2-3; TRBD1 matches at 9 bases. The CDR3 loop is CASRTGGITDTQYF. CDR3 DNA sequence: TGCGCCAGCAGGACAGGGGGAATCACAGATACGCAGTATTTT.